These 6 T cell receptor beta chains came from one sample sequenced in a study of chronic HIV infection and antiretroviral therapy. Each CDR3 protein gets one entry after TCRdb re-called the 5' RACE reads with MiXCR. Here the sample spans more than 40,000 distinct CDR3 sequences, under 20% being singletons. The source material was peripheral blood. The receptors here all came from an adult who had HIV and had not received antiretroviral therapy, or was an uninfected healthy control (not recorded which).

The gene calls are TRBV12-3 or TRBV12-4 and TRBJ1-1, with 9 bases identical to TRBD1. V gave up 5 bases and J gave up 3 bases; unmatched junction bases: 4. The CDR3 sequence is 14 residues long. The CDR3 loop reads CASSLGQGYTEAFF. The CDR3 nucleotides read TGTGCCAGCAGTCTCGGACAGGGGTACACTGAAGCTTTCTTT.

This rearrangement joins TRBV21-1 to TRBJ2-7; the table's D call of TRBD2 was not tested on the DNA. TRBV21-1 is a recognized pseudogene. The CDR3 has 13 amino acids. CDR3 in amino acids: CASRSGWEYEQYF. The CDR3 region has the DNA TGTGCCAGCAGGTCCGGATGGGAGTACGAGCAGTACTTC.

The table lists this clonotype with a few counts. The CDR3 region is CASSTYEAFF. CDR3 coding DNA: TGTGCCAGCAGTACGTATGAAGCTTTCTTT. V usage is TRBV28 and J usage is TRBJ1-1; no reliable D call. Germline-derived CDR1 and CDR2 are MDHEN and SYDVKM. Trimming cost V 5 bases and J 7 bases, with 5 bases left between them. The CDR3 runs 10 residues.

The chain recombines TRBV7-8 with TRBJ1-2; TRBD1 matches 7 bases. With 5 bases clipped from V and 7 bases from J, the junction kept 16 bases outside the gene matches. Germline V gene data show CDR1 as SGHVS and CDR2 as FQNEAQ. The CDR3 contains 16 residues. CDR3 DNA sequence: TGTGCCAGCAGCACACCCGGCGGGGCAGGGGGAAGTGGCTACACCTTC. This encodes CASSTPGGAGGSGYTF.

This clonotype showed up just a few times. Here the CDR3 reads CSVDPTGVADEQFF. CDR3 DNA sequence: TGCAGCGTTGATCCGACAGGGGTTGCCGATGAGCAGTTCTTC. The gene calls are TRBV29-1 and TRBJ2-1, with 8 bases that match TRBD1. The CDR3 totals 14 residues. V trimming: 3 bases; J trimming: 8 bases; junction bases outside the gene matches: 9. Germline V gene data show CDR1 as SQVTM and CDR2 as ANQGSEA.

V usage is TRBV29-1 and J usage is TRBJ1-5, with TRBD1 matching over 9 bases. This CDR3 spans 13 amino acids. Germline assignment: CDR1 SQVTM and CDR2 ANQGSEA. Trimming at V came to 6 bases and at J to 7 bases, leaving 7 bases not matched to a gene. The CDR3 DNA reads TGCAGCGTGGGACAGGGACGACACCAGCCCCAGCATTTT. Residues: CSVGQGRHQPQHF.